The sequence of this T cell receptor beta chain was determined in a study of blood T cell repertoires in COVID-19 (dated by TCRdb to between 2020 and 2021). Looking at the study overall: The collaborator samples originated in the United States, Italy and Spain and spanned the acute and convalescent phases of COVID-19. Subjects who had been exposed to COVID-19, were actively infected with it, or had recovered from it provided the deeply sampled blood TCRbeta repertoires that made up the dataset. Where HLA class I and class II types were available, the types were taken from metadata supplied by the sample provider, not from assay-based typing. Samples were obtained from the ongoing ImmuneRACE study (first 160 participants) and from over 1,000 subjects provided by 6 global collaborators. The material from the prospective study consisted of cDNA or gDNA derived from T cells, B-cell-depleted T cells, or PBMCs. The sample metadata nearly always contained a de-identified subject ID, COVID-19 status, age in years and sex. The repertoires were released in a freely available public database intended as a resource for research on the immune response to SARS-CoV-2.

Paper-wide results and their limitations: How much clinical and demographic metadata was included differed by source and by participant, and the metadata was provided uncurated.

Each collaborating institution followed its own protocols to collect whole blood in K2EDTA tubes. Collaborator samples were shipped for TCRbeta analysis as frozen whole blood, isolated PBMCs, or DNA extracted from either sample type. The CDR3 runs 12 amino acids, cysteine and phenylalanine included. Only CDR3 DNA remains: 36 bases, in frame from the first base. The germline V gene (reference sequence) specifies SEHNR as CDR1 and FQNEAQ as CDR2. V is shortened by 5 bases, J by 5 bases, and the region joining them spans 7 bases. To note about this clone: Its antigen is still unknown. The sample holds no much larger clone one base away, and base qualities are not on file.

TCRbeta CDR3 regions were amplified from genomic DNA by means of the immunoSEQ Assay, a bias-controlled multiplex PCR. The original pipeline was this. Within the assay, amplification of reference gene primers was used to estimate how many nucleated cells each sample contained. To quantify the absolute abundance of each unique TCRbeta CDR3 rearrangement, sequence reads were collapsed and filtered. For each sample, productive Simpson clonality was calculated as the square root of Simpson's diversity index over productive rearrangements. TCRdb's version of the immuneACCESS table is confined to in-frame rearrangements and falls short of the full clone set. An unresolved V gene accounts for under half of the shortfall where checked; the remainder is of unknown origin. V, J and clone size derive from that table, while D and trimming were established from the DNA sequence. Recorded for this sample are approximately 220,000 clones; 65% to 90% of them occurred a single time. Jointly, the top ten make up about 4.8% of the sample.

This sequence uses TRBV7-9 and TRBJ1-5; the D gene cannot be resolved reliably. Sequenced sample: peripheral blood. This clonotype was obtained from a woman in her 70s with acute or convalescent COVID-19. The CDR3 corresponds to CASSNEYQPQHF. The DNA is as follows: TGTGCCAGCAGCAACGAGTATCAGCCCCAGCATTTT.